This TCR beta chain was found in a study of T cell responses to AZD1222 COVID-19 vaccine. Turning to this clone: As yet, its antigen is unknown.

J gave up 4 bases and V 6 bases, and 9 bases lay outside the gene matches. The germline gives CDR1 MNHNY, CDR2 SVGAGI (reference sequence). CDR3 length: 15 amino acids. The assay was immunoSEQ multiplex PCR, and TCRdb's table has in-frame clones only and misses some. The sample contains under 150,000 clones, approximately 87% of which appear only once. Broader study findings: In a largely white British group with more females than males, clonal diversity was possibly underestimated. Among spike-specific TCRs, nearly half reportedly target unmutated variant regions. Two AZD1222 administrations were followed by greater Spike-specific TCR breadth and depth. There were repertoire samples only from the period after the peak T cell response.

The sequence derives from an adult who received the AZD1222 COVID-19 vaccine. V usage is TRBV6-6 and J usage is TRBJ1-3; 7 positions agree with TRBD1. The sequences come from peripheral blood, collected 28 days after the second AZD1222 dose. CDR3 amino acids: CASRTGGGRGNTIYF. CDR3 in DNA: TGTGCCAGCAGGACAGGAGGGGGCAGGGGAAACACCATATATTTT.